The 23 T cell receptor beta chains reported below all come from one sample, sequenced in a study of metastatic and nonmetastatic thyroid tumors. TCRdb used MiXCR to call clones anew from the PCR reads. The data contain 53,000 or so clones, 20% of them singletons. There were no patients who had received any treatment before thyroid surgery. Sequencing was carried out using blood. These receptors were obtained from a female donor with papillary thyroid cancer or a benign thyroid nodule (not recorded which). Some clones in this sample may be carry-over from other donors' samples.

This clone has at least ten counts. This chain links TRBV24-1 with TRBJ2-1; 8 nucleotides agree with TRBD2. The CDR3 consists of 16 residues. CDR1 and CDR2 from the germline V gene are KGHDR and SFDVKD. J was trimmed by 7 bases and V by 4 bases; bases with no gene match: 11. The CDR3 sequence: CATSDPGLAVGNEQFF. In nucleotides, the CDR3 is TGTGCCACCAGTGACCCCGGACTAGCCGTGGGGAATGAGCAGTTCTTC.

Many counts were recorded for this clone. The chain has TRBV3-1 and TRBJ2-1; 8 nucleotides agree with TRBD2. CDR3 length equals 18 residues. Per the germline V gene, CDR1 is LGHDT and CDR2 is YNNKEL (reference sequence). Unmatched junction bases numbered 15, after V lost 0 bases and J lost 8 bases. CDR3 amino acids: CASSQEENGRASGDEQFF. The CDR3 DNA sequence: TGTGCCAGCAGCCAAGAAGAGAACGGGAGGGCCTCAGGAGATGAGCAGTTCTTC.

The chain employs TRBV30 and TRBJ2-7; TRBD1 agrees at 7 bases. V lost 8 bases and J lost 0; bases outside the gene matches: 7. Germline CDR1 is GTSNPN and CDR2 is SVGIG (reference sequence). This CDR3 has 13 residues. The CDR3 sequence is CAGTGQDSYEQYF. The CDR3 DNA sequence: TGTGCCGGCACCGGACAGGACTCCTACGAGCAGTACTTC. Full variable domain (remainder filled in from reference TRBV30 and TRBJ2-7): SQTIHQWPATLVQPVGSPLSLECTVEGTSNPNLYWYRQAAGRGLQLLFYSVGIGQISSEVPQNLSASRPQDRQFILSSKKLLLSDSGFYLCAGTGQDSYEQYFGPGTRLTVT.

This clone has ten or more counts. Other DNA sequences in this specimen translate into the identical CDR3. This rearrangement joins TRBV6-1 to TRBJ2-7, with D perhaps TRBD1 or TRBD2 (6 bases each). Trimming stripped 5 bases from V and 3 bases from J, with 17 bases between. Germline V CDR1 and CDR2: MNHNS, SASEGT. CDR3 length equals 15 residues. The CDR3 protein is CASSSQAGGVYEQYF. The CDR3 DNA reads as TGTGCCAGCAGTTCCCAGGCCGGGGGCGTCTACGAGCAGTACTTC.

A note on this clone: Compared with germline, one end of the junction differs, possibly owing to a read error. The gene calls are TRBV20-1 and TRBJ2-1; 10 nucleotides line up with TRBD2. This CDR3 spans 15 amino acids. Looked up from germline, CDR1 is DFQATT and CDR2 is SNEGSKA (reference sequence). CDR3 sequence reads: CSAAARLAGANVQFF. Here the CDR3 DNA reads TGCAGTGCTGCTGCCCGACTAGCGGGCGCCAATGTGCAGTTCTTC.

This clone was recorded many times. The chain recombines TRBV5-1 with TRBJ1-2; D gene ambiguous. V was pared by 0 bases and J by 8 bases, with 11 bases between. In germline, CDR1 is SGHRS, CDR2 YFSETQ. This CDR3 has 13 amino acids. The CDR3 here is CASSLVEGSGYTF. The DNA for the CDR3 is TGCGCCAGCAGCTTGGTTGAGGGTTCCGGCTACACCTTC.

For this clone: One junction end does not reproduce the germline sequence, and a read error may be involved. This sequence joins TRBV24-1 and TRBJ2-6; weak D call: TRBD1 (6 bases). This CDR3 contains 17 residues. Germline values: CDR1 KGHDR, CDR2 SFDVKD. CDR3 coding DNA: TGTGCCACCAGTGCAGGGGACATCAACTCTGTGGCCAACGTCCTGACTTTC. Translating gives CATSAGDINSVANVLTF.

There are a few counts of this clone. Possible read error: a much larger clone is one base away. Within the sample, other DNA sequences also encode this same CDR3. The chain carries TRBV3-1 and TRBJ1-2, with D hard to call. The length of the CDR3 is 14 residues. CDR1 and CDR2 (germline): LGHDT, YNNKEL (reference sequence). The DNA for the CDR3 is TGTGCCAGCGCGTCCGGGAACGGTAACTATGGTTACACCTTC. Amino acid sequence: CASASGNGNYGYTF.

This clone was counted at least ten times. This chain uses TRBV4-1 with TRBJ2-7; 7 bases line up with TRBD2. After removal of 1 base from V and 1 base from J, the junction contained 4 bases not matched to a gene. The CDR3 is 15 residues long. Looked up from germline, CDR1 is MGHRA and CDR2 is YSYEKL. Here the CDR3 DNA reads TGCGCCAGCAGCCAAGTGGGGGGGGGTTCCTACGAGCAGTACTTC. Translated, it gives CASSQVGGGSYEQYF.

This chain connects TRBV27 to TRBJ2-3; TRBD2 aligns across 10 bases. This CDR3 has 15 residues. With 4 bases clipped from V and 6 bases from J, the junction kept 7 bases outside the gene matches. Germline V lookup: CDR1 MNHEY, CDR2 SMNVEV (reference sequence). The chain's CDR3 is CASSWTSGPGDTQYF. In DNA, the CDR3 is TGTGCCAGCAGTTGGACTAGCGGCCCGGGGGATACGCAGTATTTT.

A remark on this clone: The junction and the germline gene differ at one end; a read error may be behind it. V gene TRBV6-1 combines with J gene TRBJ2-6; the D is unclear. CDR3 length equals 16 residues. Germline-derived CDR1 and CDR2 are MNHNS and SASEGT. The CDR3 loop is CASSEWQVTGANFLTF. DNA for the CDR3: TGTGCCAGCAGTGAATGGCAGGTAACTGGTGCCAACTTCCTGACTTTC.

This clone was found many times. The CDR3 reads CASSLRLSNQPQHF. The CDR3 DNA is TGTGCCAGCAGTTTGCGGCTGAGCAATCAGCCCCAGCATTTT. The rearrangement links TRBV12-3 or TRBV12-4 to TRBJ1-5; D remains ambiguous. The CDR3 has 14 amino acids. Trimming left V 3 bases short and J 1 base short, with 7 bases between.

This clone was found many times. The V call is TRBV5-6, the J call TRBJ2-3; 9 bases are shared with TRBD2. Germline V gives CDR1 SGHDT, CDR2 YYEEEE. The V segment lost 4 bases and the J segment 0 bases; nucleotides outside the gene matches: 3. The length of the CDR3 is 15 residues. The CDR3 protein is CASSRLAGSTDTQYF. The CDR3 DNA reads TGTGCCAGCAGCCGCCTAGCGGGGAGCACAGATACGCAGTATTTT.

This clone was seen repeatedly, ten times or more. V gene TRBV20-1 combines with J gene TRBJ2-7; 10 bases match TRBD2. Germline trimming cut 1 base from V and 7 bases from J; bases unmatched to any gene: 7. The CDR3 has 14 amino acids. The germline V gene has CDR1 DFQATT and CDR2 SNEGSKA (reference sequence). The CDR3, as DNA: TGCAGTGCTAGAGGGACAGCGGGAGGGGAAGAGCAGTACTTC. Amino acids: CSARGTAGGEEQYF.

This clone has ten or more counts. The chain links TRBV7-2 to TRBJ1-1, with D tentatively TRBD1 (6 bases). Per the germline V gene, CDR1 is SGHTA and CDR2 is FQGNSA. CDR3 length equals 15 residues. The ends were cut back, 5 bases at V and 5 bases at J, with 18 bases in the middle. CDR3 in DNA: TGTGCCAGCAGCACAAGGGGGATCGGTAGGACTGAAGCTTTCTTT. Protein product: CASSTRGIGRTEAFF.

This clone was seen many times. The chain uses TRBV24-1 and TRBJ2-5; TRBD2 is a possible D gene (6 bases). V shed 12 bases and J shed 4 bases, with 14 bases lying between them. Germline V gene data show CDR1 as KGHDR and CDR2 as SFDVKD. The CDR3 runs 12 residues. Written as DNA, the CDR3 is TGTGCCCCCCACGAACTAGCAGAGACCCAGTACTTC. It encodes CAPHELAETQYF.

This clone was recorded at least ten times. The chain couples TRBV6-8 to TRBJ2-7; TRBD1 agrees at 9 bases. CDR3 size: 15 residues. Germline loops: CDR1 MNHGY, CDR2 SAAAGT. With 7 bases clipped from V and 6 bases from J, the junction kept 13 bases outside the gene matches. This chain's CDR3 is CASTRGDREECEQYF. DNA of the CDR3: TGTGCCAGCACCCGGGGGGACAGGGAGGAGTGCGAGCAGTACTTC.

The chain links TRBV5-1 to TRBJ2-7, with TRBD2 as a possible D gene (6 bases). The CDR3 extends over 13 amino acids. Germline V gives CDR1 SGHRS, CDR2 YFSETQ. Trimming shortened V by 8 bases and J by 3 bases, and 15 bases separated the two germline ends. CDR3 residues: CASSPEGIYEQYF. The CDR3 DNA follows: TGCGCCAGTAGCCCGGAGGGCATCTACGAGCAGTACTTC. Based on the CDR3 plus reference TRBV5-1 and TRBJ2-7, the full variable domain is KAGVTQTPRYLIKTRGQQVTLSCSPISGHRSVSWYQQTPGQGLQFLFEYFSETQRNKGNFPGRFSGRQFSNSRSEMNVSTLELGDSALYLCASSPEGIYEQYFGPGTRLTVT.

This clone occurred many times. This chain joins TRBV4-2 and TRBJ2-7; TRBD2 matches 8 bases. Looked up from germline, CDR1 is LGHNA and CDR2 is YNFKEQ. Germline trimming cut 0 bases from V and 1 base from J; bases unmatched to any gene: 2. The CDR3 contains 15 residues. Here the CDR3 reads CASSQELAGSYEQYF. The CDR3 DNA reads TGTGCCAGCAGCCAAGAGTTAGCGGGGTCCTACGAGCAGTACTTC.

This clone showed up many times. The rearrangement links TRBV29-1 to TRBJ2-4; no clear D gene. V lost 7 bases to trimming and J lost 6 bases, with 19 bases between them. The germline V gene encodes CDR1 SQVTM and CDR2 ANQGSEA. The CDR3 runs to 14 residues. CDR3 in amino acids: CSAQATPLRNIQYF. The CDR3 region has the DNA TGCAGCGCCCAGGCGACACCACTCAGAAACATTCAGTACTTC.

Comment on this clone: One junction end does not reproduce the germline sequence, and a read error may be involved. The gene calls are TRBV28 and TRBJ2-5; a possible D gene is TRBD2 (5 bases). The length of the CDR3 is 14 residues. CDR1 and CDR2 (germline): MDHEN, SYDVKM. CDR3 sequence reads: CANSNQVVGESQYF. The CDR3 coding sequence is TGTGCCAACAGTAATCAGGTGGTCGGGGAGAGCCAGTACTTC. The whole variable domain, filled in from reference TRBV28 and TRBJ2-5, reads DVKVTQSSRYLVKRTGEKVFLECVQDMDHENMFWYRQDPGLGLRLIYFSYDVKMKEKGDIPEGYSVSREKKERFSLILESASTNQTSMYLCANSNQVVGESQYFGPGTRLLVL.

This clone occurred many times. V gene TRBV5-5 combines with J gene TRBJ2-5, with D possibly TRBD2 on 6 matching bases. V was cut by 3 bases and J by 1 base, with 10 bases left in between. Germline lookup yields CDR1 SGHKS and CDR2 YYEKEE (reference sequence). The CDR3 is 14 residues long. The CDR3: CASSSRGFQETQYF. DNA of the CDR3: TGTGCCAGCAGCTCCCGGGGGTTCCAAGAGACCCAGTACTTC.

This clone was counted at least ten times. CDR3 in DNA: TGTGCCAGCAGCTTGGAACGAGACAATCAGCCCCAGCATTTT. Protein: CASSLERDNQPQHF. The chain carries TRBV5-6 and TRBJ1-5; no definite D call. The ends were cut back, 0 bases at V and 3 bases at J, with 7 bases in the middle. CDR3 length equals 14 residues. CDR1 and CDR2 (germline): SGHDT, YYEEEE.